These 28 T cell receptor beta chains came from one sample sequenced in a study of blood T cell repertoires in COVID-19. Clones were read by immunoSEQ multiplex PCR, and TCRdb kept only the in-frame ones, dropping some. Here the sample spans 130,000 to 150,000 clones, about 90% being singletons. The material sequenced was peripheral blood. Receptors were obtained from a human donor in a cohort sampled during active COVID-19.

The chain uses TRBV6-1 and TRBJ2-2, with TRBD2 matching 13 bases. This CDR3 is built from 17 residues. In germline, CDR1 is MNHNS, CDR2 SASEGT. V lost 3 bases to trimming and J lost 5 bases; unmatched junction nucleotides: 6. The chain's CDR3 is CASSDSGLAGVTGELFF. CDR3 DNA: TGTGCCAGCAGTGATTCCGGACTAGCGGGAGTAACCGGGGAGCTGTTTTTT.

The chain links TRBV27 to TRBJ2-1; the D gene is possibly TRBD2 (5 bases). Trimming left V 2 bases short and J 4 bases short, with 18 bases between. Germline CDR1 reads MNHEY; CDR2 reads SMNVEV (reference sequence). The CDR3 sequence is 17 residues long. The CDR3 loop is CASSLVAGRPGYNEQFF. The CDR3 nucleotides are TGTGCCAGCAGTTTAGTGGCTGGGAGACCTGGGTACAATGAGCAGTTCTTC.

This chain joins TRBV18 and TRBJ2-1, with 7 bases aligning to TRBD1. CDR1 KGHSH and CDR2 LQKENI come from the germline V gene. This CDR3 region has 13 residues. Trimming removed 3 bases from V and 10 bases from J; junction bases left unmatched: 6. CDR3 loop: CASSPTGNGEQFF. Here the CDR3 DNA reads TGTGCCAGCTCACCGACAGGGAATGGGGAGCAGTTCTTC.

The CDR3 sequence is CASSQDTGGGGSPLHF. CDR3 DNA: TGCGCCAGCAGCCAGGATACAGGGGGGGGCGGTTCACCCCTCCACTTT. The V and J genes are TRBV4-3 and TRBJ1-6; 8 nucleotides match TRBD1. The ends lost 3 bases at V and 9 bases at J; junction bases unmatched: 10. Germline CDR1 and CDR2: LGHNA and YSLEER. The CDR3 length is 16 residues.

The J gene is TRBJ2-5, the V gene TRBV4-1, with 9 bases matching TRBD2. Losses at the gene ends were 0 bases for V and 7 bases for J; bases not matched to a gene: 9. The CDR3 is 16 residues long. CDR1 is MGHRA, CDR2 YSYEKL, per germline. The CDR3 DNA sequence: TGCGCCAGCAGCCAAGATCCATTAGCGGGGGTAGGGACCCAGTACTTC. Its protein product is CASSQDPLAGVGTQYF.

The chain joins TRBV28 to TRBJ2-3; maybe TRBD1 (5 bases). Deletions cut 5 bases from V and 2 bases from J, with 20 bases between. Germline V gene sequence: CDR1 MDHEN, CDR2 SYDVKM. The CDR3 is 17 amino acids. The CDR3 nucleotides read TGTGCCAGCAGTCTGCTCGGTCGGACACGTGCCACAGATACGCAGTATTTT. Translation gives CASSLLGRTRATDTQYF.

The V and J genes are TRBV5-6 and TRBJ2-7; 10 bases line up with TRBD2. CDR3 length: 16 residues. Trimming removed 0 bases from V and 3 bases from J; junction bases left unmatched: 6. CDR1 and CDR2 (germline): SGHDT, YYEEEE. The CDR3 sequence: CASSLDPTSGFYEQYF. CDR3 nucleotides: TGTGCCAGCAGCTTGGATCCGACTAGCGGGTTCTACGAGCAGTACTTC.

The chain is built from TRBV19 and TRBJ1-1; D is possibly TRBD1 (5 bases). Trimming pared 10 bases from V and 8 bases from J, leaving 20 bases between. This CDR3 is 13 amino acids long. CDR1 LNHDA and CDR2 SQIVND come from the germline V gene (reference sequence). The DNA for the CDR3 is TGTGCCACTCTGAGGACACCCTACAGCGAAGCTTTCTTT. Protein sequence: CATLRTPYSEAFF.

The chain is built from TRBV2 and TRBJ2-7; no firm D call. Germline V CDR1 and CDR2: SNHLY, FYNNEI. The CDR3 sequence is 15 residues long. With 10 bases removed from V and 2 bases from J, the gap between germline ends came to 21 bases. Here the CDR3 reads CAIDLTESATYEQYF. The CDR3 DNA reads as TGTGCCATTGACTTAACGGAAAGTGCTACCTACGAGCAGTACTTC.

The chain uses TRBV15 and TRBJ2-5, with 7 nucleotides matching TRBD2. The CDR3 runs to 17 residues. The germline V gene has CDR1 LNHNV and CDR2 YYDKDF (reference sequence). Losses at the gene ends were 0 bases for V and 3 bases for J; bases not matched to a gene: 10. CDR3 loop: CATSRDRVGGSKETQYF. The CDR3 region has the DNA TGTGCCACCAGCAGAGATCGAGTTGGCGGGAGCAAAGAGACCCAGTACTTC. The whole variable domain, filled in from reference TRBV15 and TRBJ2-5, reads DAMVIQNPRYQVTQFGKPVTLSCSQTLNHNVMYWYQQKSSQAPKLLFHYYDKDFNNEADTPDNFQSRRPNTSFCFLDIRSPGLGDTAMYLCATSRDRVGGSKETQYFGPGTRLLVL.

The CDR3 region is CASGQGANYGYTF. The DNA of the CDR3 is TGTGCCAGCGGACAGGGGGCTAACTATGGCTACACCTTC. The chain is built from TRBV28 and TRBJ1-2; 10 nucleotides match TRBD1. Germline V gives CDR1 MDHEN, CDR2 SYDVKM. The CDR3 contains 13 residues. V shed 8 bases, J shed 0 bases, and the junction held 0 bases outside the gene matches.

The rearrangement joins TRBV19 to TRBJ2-7; D perhaps matches TRBD2 (6 bases). CDR1 is LNHDA, CDR2 SQIVND, per germline (reference sequence). The CDR3 covers 15 residues. V lost 6 bases and J 0 bases, leaving 15 bases between the germline ends. DNA for the CDR3: TGTGCCAGTAGCCTAGGAGGGACGGTCTCCTACGAGCAGTACTTC. Translated, it gives CASSLGGTVSYEQYF.

V and J are TRBV15 and TRBJ1-4; 9 nucleotides line up with TRBD1. Germline values: CDR1 LNHNV, CDR2 YYDKDF (reference sequence). The CDR3 runs to 15 residues. V dropped 2 bases and J dropped 6; count of bases not matched to a gene: 4. For the CDR3, the DNA is TGTGCCACCAGCAGACAGACAGGGGGGTATGAAAAACTGTTTTTT. This gives the protein CATSRQTGGYEKLFF.

The chain links TRBV5-1 to TRBJ1-1, with 7 nucleotides matching TRBD1. The J segment lost 0 bases and the V segment lost 0 bases, leaving 8 bases of the junction unmatched. Germline V lookup: CDR1 SGHRS, CDR2 YFSETQ. This CDR3 is built from 17 residues. The CDR3 coding sequence is TGCGCCAGCAGCTTGGCCCCTTCAGGGGGTCTGAACACTGAAGCTTTCTTT. It codes for CASSLAPSGGLNTEAFF.

The CDR3 reads CASSFRGSNYGYTF. The CDR3 nucleotides read TGCGCCAGCAGCTTCAGGGGAAGCAACTATGGCTACACCTTC. The rearrangement links TRBV5-1 to TRBJ1-2, with D perhaps TRBD1 (6 bases). The CDR3 has 14 residues. The ends were cut back, 2 bases at V and 2 bases at J, with 10 bases in the middle. Germline CDR1 SGHRS, CDR2 YFSETQ.

V and J are TRBV11-2 and TRBJ2-7, with TRBD1 identical over 8 bases. The CDR3 is made up of 15 amino acids. Trimming cost V 2 bases and J 2 bases; bases outside gene matches: 5. CDR1 is SGHAT and CDR2 is FQNNGV in the germline V gene. CDR3 loop: CASSLTDRGPYEQYF. The DNA for the CDR3 is TGTGCCAGCAGCTTAACCGACAGGGGCCCCTACGAGCAGTACTTC.

This chain links TRBV6-5 with TRBJ1-3, with 7 positions matching TRBD1. V was pared by 4 bases and J by 4 bases, with 4 bases of the junction left unmatched. Germline CDR1 MNHEY, CDR2 SVGAGI. The CDR3 has 14 amino acids. The CDR3 DNA follows: TGTGCCAGCAGTTCTGGACAGGCGGGAAACACCATATATTTT. This encodes CASSSGQAGNTIYF.

The V call is TRBV11-3, the J call TRBJ2-2, with a tentative D call TRBD1 (5 bases). This CDR3 spans 15 amino acids. The germline gives CDR1 SGHNT, CDR2 YENEEA. V was shortened by 2 bases and J by 3 bases, with 10 bases between the two germline ends. CDR3 sequence reads: CASSLRGADTGELFF. In DNA, the CDR3 is TGTGCCAGCAGCTTACGTGGGGCGGACACCGGGGAGCTGTTTTTT.

This clone showed up just once. The rearrangement links TRBV28 to TRBJ1-2; tentative D call: TRBD1 (5 bases). Germline assignment: CDR1 MDHEN and CDR2 SYDVKM. The CDR3 extends over 16 amino acids. Between the trimmed V and J ends, which lost 7 bases and 3 bases, there was a span of 21 bases. DNA for the CDR3: TGTGCCAGCAACACCCTGGGGGGGAAGGGGTACTATGGCTACACCTTC. Translated, it gives CASNTLGGKGYYGYTF.

This chain uses TRBV4-2 with TRBJ2-4; weak D call: TRBD2 (7 bases). The CDR3 totals 18 residues. Germline V gene lookup returns CDR1 LGHNA and CDR2 YNFKEQ. Trimming pared 0 bases from V and 8 bases from J, leaving 23 bases between. CDR3 bases: TGTGCCAGCAGCCAAGAAGCCCGGGGGGCCTCTAGGGTAGACATTCAGTACTTC. It codes for CASSQEARGASRVDIQYF.

V is TRBV27 and J is TRBJ2-7; D may be TRBD1 (5 bases). CDR1 is MNHEY, CDR2 SMNVEV, per germline (reference sequence). Trimming left V 2 bases short and J 4 bases short, with 12 bases between. The CDR3 runs to 14 residues. The CDR3 spells CASSLVGARYEQYF. CDR3 in DNA: TGTGCCAGCAGTTTAGTAGGGGCGAGGTACGAGCAGTACTTC.

This chain uses TRBV11-2 with TRBJ2-3, with a tentative D call TRBD1 (6 bases). This CDR3 spans 14 amino acids. The germline gives CDR1 SGHAT, CDR2 FQNNGV. V lost 1 base and J lost 6, with 11 bases in between. CDR3 DNA sequence: TGTGCCAGCAGCTTAGCACAGGGCCGGGATACGCAGTATTTT. This translates into CASSLAQGRDTQYF.

This chain joins TRBV5-4 and TRBJ2-7, with D perhaps matching TRBD1 (6 bases). V lost 3 bases to trimming and J lost 2 bases, with 6 bases between them. Germline CDR1 SGHNT, CDR2 YYREEE (reference sequence). The CDR3 totals 12 residues. DNA for the CDR3: TGTGCCAGCAGCTCAGGGGCCTACGAGCAGTACTTC. Translation: CASSSGAYEQYF.

For the CDR3, the DNA is TGTGCCAGCAGCCAAGATCTACAGGGTGGTGGCTACACCTTC. Its protein is CASSQDLQGGGYTF. The J gene is TRBJ1-2, the V gene TRBV4-2; the D gene is possibly TRBD1 (6 bases). V lost 0 bases and J lost 7, with 12 bases in between. CDR3 size: 14 residues. CDR1 is LGHNA and CDR2 is YNFKEQ in the germline V gene.

This sequence joins TRBV13 and TRBJ2-3; D unresolved. CDR1 and CDR2 (germline): PRHDT, FYEKMQ (reference sequence). The CDR3 contains 15 residues. V was cut by 5 bases and J by 2 bases, with 14 bases left in between. The CDR3 DNA follows: TGTGCCAGCAGCATCACTTTCTCGAACACAGATACGCAGTATTTT. Translating it yields CASSITFSNTDTQYF.

This chain links TRBV30 with TRBJ2-1; TRBD2 agrees at 8 bases. The length of the CDR3 is 14 residues. CDR1 is GTSNPN, CDR2 SVGIG, per germline (reference sequence). V shed 5 bases, J shed 1 base, and the junction held 4 bases outside the gene matches. The CDR3 DNA follows: TGTGCCTGGGCTAGCGGGCCTTCCTACAATGAGCAGTTCTTC. Its protein product is CAWASGPSYNEQFF.

This clone was recorded only once. The chain employs TRBV5-8 and TRBJ2-7; D perhaps matches TRBD1 (5 bases). The ends were cut back, 3 bases at V and 0 bases at J, with 13 bases in the middle. Germline V lookup: CDR1 SGHTS, CDR2 YDEGEE. This CDR3 spans 15 amino acids. CDR3 nucleotides: TGTGCCAGCAGCTCGCGACAGAAGAGCTCCTACGAGCAGTACTTC. This translates into CASSSRQKSSYEQYF.

The chain combines TRBV15 with TRBJ1-2, with 8 bases that match TRBD1. V gave up 0 bases and J gave up 7 bases; unmatched junction bases: 4. The CDR3 sequence is 14 residues long. Germline V gene data show CDR1 as LNHNV and CDR2 as YYDKDF (reference sequence). The CDR3 is CATSRDRGRAGYTF. The CDR3, as DNA: TGTGCCACCAGCAGAGACAGGGGGCGGGCTGGCTACACCTTC.